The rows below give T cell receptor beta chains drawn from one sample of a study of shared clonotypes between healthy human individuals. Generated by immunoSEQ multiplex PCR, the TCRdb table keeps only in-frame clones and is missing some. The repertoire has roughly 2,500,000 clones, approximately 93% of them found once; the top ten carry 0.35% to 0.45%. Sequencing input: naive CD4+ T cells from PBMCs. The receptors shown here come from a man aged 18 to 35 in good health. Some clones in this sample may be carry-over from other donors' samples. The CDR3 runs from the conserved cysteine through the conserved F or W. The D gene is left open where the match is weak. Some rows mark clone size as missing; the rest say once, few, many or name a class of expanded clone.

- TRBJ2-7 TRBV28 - CASTSLRGHSYEQYF TGTGCCAGCACCTCCCTGCGAGGGCACTCCTACGAGCAGTACTTC
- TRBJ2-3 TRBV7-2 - CASSLEFTDTQYF TGTGCCAGCAGCTTAGAATTCACAGATACGCAGTATTTT
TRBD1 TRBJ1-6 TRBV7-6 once CASSPTGADSQPLHF TGTGCCAGCAGTCCGACAGGGGCCGACTCCCAACCCCTCCACTTT
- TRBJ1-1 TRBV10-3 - CAISESTPQGTEAFF TGTGCCATCAGTGAGTCTACTCCTCAGGGGACTGAAGCTTTCTTT
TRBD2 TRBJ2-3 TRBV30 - CAWRKNKLRLAVEGDTQYF TGTGCCTGGAGAAAAAACAAATTAAGACTAGCGGTTGAAGGGGATACGCAGTATTTT
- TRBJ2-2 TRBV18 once CASSPLTALTGELFF TGTGCCAGCTCACCACTGACAGCACTCACCGGGGAGCTGTTTTTT
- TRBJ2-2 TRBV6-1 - CASHKVATGELFF TGTGCCAGCCACAAGGTCGCCACCGGGGAGCTGTTTTTT
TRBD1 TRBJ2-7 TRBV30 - CAWSVGTGLEQYF TGTGCCTGGAGTGTAGGGACAGGGCTCGAGCAGTACTTC
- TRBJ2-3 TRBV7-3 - CASSPRQEGTQYF TGTGCCAGCAGCCCAAGACAGGAGGGGACGCAGTATTTT
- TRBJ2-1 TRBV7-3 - CASSLTGADEQFF TGTGCCAGCAGCTTAACTGGTGCGGATGAGCAGTTCTTC
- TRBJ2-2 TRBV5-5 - CASSLIVSTGELFF TGTGCCAGCAGCTTGATTGTGAGCACCGGGGAGCTGTTTTTT
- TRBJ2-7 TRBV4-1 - CASSQDSGGGSSYEQYF TGCGCCAGCAGCCAAGATTCAGGTGGAGGGAGCTCCTACGAGCAGTACTTC
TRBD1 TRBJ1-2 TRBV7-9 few CASSSTGTGLSGYTF TGTGCCAGCAGCTCCACCGGGACAGGTCTCTCTGGCTACACCTTC
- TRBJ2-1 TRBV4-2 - CASSQDGAGTYNEQFF TGTGCCAGCAGCCAAGACGGGGCGGGAACCTACAATGAGCAGTTCTTC
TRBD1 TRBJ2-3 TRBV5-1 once CASSSSGWGQIADTQYF TGCGCCAGCAGCTCGTCAGGTTGGGGACAGATCGCAGATACGCAGTATTTT